The text below deals with one T cell receptor (beta chain). The study assigned cohorts using participant-reported clinical history. Germline V CDR1 and CDR2: MRHNA, SNTAGT. The length of the CDR3 is 15 residues. The germline V and J ends were trimmed by 0 bases and 0 bases, with 8 bases remaining between them. This entry is derived from a study of blood T cell repertoires in COVID-19. Study-wide context: The study drew acute and convalescent COVID-19 samples from the United States, Italy and Spain.

This table comes from immunoSEQ multiplex PCR, and its TCRdb copy is limited to in-frame clones, with some not included. This table has about 250,000 clones, about 85% appearing once. V usage is TRBV6-4 and J usage is TRBJ1-2; no clear D. The sample was PBMCs or T cells enriched from blood (not recorded which). The TCR was taken from a woman aged 50 to 65 who had recovered from COVID-19. CDR3 nucleotides: TGTGCCAGCAGTGACTCGTTTCAGGCTAACTATGGCTACACCTTC. Residues: CASSDSFQANYGYTF.